What follows are 27 T cell receptor beta chains derived from one specimen sequenced in a study of PD-1 blockade in classical Hodgkin lymphoma. The assay was immunoSEQ multiplex PCR, and TCRdb's table has in-frame clones only and misses some. The sample carries tens of thousands of clones, roughly four fifths recorded once. Brentuximab vedotin exposure varied among the patients, all of whom had relapsed after autologous stem cell transplantation. The sequences come from peripheral blood mononuclear cells (PBMCs), collected before the second cycle of nivolumab. The receptor set was obtained from a human donor with classical Hodgkin lymphoma.

The chain joins TRBV2 to TRBJ2-5; 7 bases align to TRBD1. CDR3 size: 14 residues. Germline CDR1 reads SNHLY; CDR2 reads FYNNEI. J lost 5 bases, V lost 6 bases, and 9 bases had no gene match. The DNA of the CDR3 is TGTGCCAGCAGAACGGAGAGGGGGCCTGAGACCCAGTACTTC. Amino acids: CASRTERGPETQYF.

This clone was observed a single time. The junction does not match germline at one end; this may be a read error. The chain recombines TRBV14 with TRBJ1-2, with D unclear. The CDR3 consists of 12 residues. CDR1 SGHDN and CDR2 FVKESK come from the germline V gene. As DNA, the CDR3 is TGTGCCAGCAGCCAGGGGTCGTATGACTACACCTTC. It translates to CASSQGSYDYTF.

CDR3 sequence (DNA): TGTGCCAGCAGCCGACAGGGAAGCACAGATACGCAGTATTTT. It specifies CASSRQGSTDTQYF. The rearrangement joins TRBV7-3 to TRBJ2-3; 7 bases map to TRBD1. V gave up 5 bases and J gave up 0 bases; unmatched junction bases: 2. The germline gives CDR1 SGHTA, CDR2 FQGTGA. The CDR3 loop spans 14 amino acids.

The chain has TRBV11-2 and TRBJ2-1, with D perhaps matching TRBD1 (6 bases). The V and J ends lost 8 bases and 10 bases respectively, with 18 bases between them. Germline V lookup: CDR1 SGHAT, CDR2 FQNNGV. CDR3 size: 13 residues. CDR3 residues: CASRQTDSWEQFF. In nucleotides, the CDR3 is TGTGCCAGCCGCCAAACGGACAGCTGGGAGCAGTTCTTC.

J is TRBJ2-6 and V is TRBV19; no clear D. This CDR3 is 14 amino acids long. Trimming cost V 3 bases and J 1 base, with 4 bases left between them. Per the germline V gene, CDR1 is LNHDA and CDR2 is SQIVND (reference sequence). The chain's CDR3 is CASSIRSGANVLTF. CDR3 bases: TGTGCCAGTAGTATTCGTTCTGGGGCCAACGTCCTGACTTTC.

The chain carries TRBV28 and TRBJ2-3; possible D gene TRBD1, 5 bases. CDR3 length equals 14 residues. Trimming removed 3 bases from V and 2 bases from J, with 9 bases in between. Germline V gene data show CDR1 as MDHEN and CDR2 as SYDVKM. The CDR3 bases are TGTGCCAGCAGTTTTGGGGCGTTCACAGATACGCAGTATTTT. Translation: CASSFGAFTDTQYF.

The rearrangement joins TRBV6-5 to TRBJ1-2, with a weak D call TRBD1 (6 bases). Trimming stripped 4 bases from V and 11 bases from J, with 17 bases between. From germline, CDR1 is MNHEY and CDR2 SVGAGI. The CDR3 spans 13 residues. The CDR3 nucleotides read TGTGCCAGCAGTTCTCACTCCGGGACAAATTACACCTTC. Amino acid sequence: CASSSHSGTNYTF.

This chain connects TRBV9 to TRBJ2-2, with TRBD2 matching 9 bases. Germline V gene data show CDR1 as SGDLS and CDR2 as YYNGEE. The CDR3 has 19 residues. V lost 4 bases and J lost 1; bases outside the gene matches: 14. Written as DNA, the CDR3 is TGTGCCAGCAGCTTCCTGCCGGGACTAGCCACAATGAACACCGGGGAGCTGTTTTTT. Protein: CASSFLPGLATMNTGELFF.

V and J are TRBV5-5 and TRBJ1-4; 7 nucleotides line up with TRBD1. Germline lookup yields CDR1 SGHKS and CDR2 YYEKEE (reference sequence). The CDR3 spans 16 residues. Germline trimming cut 6 bases from V and 0 bases from J; bases unmatched to any gene: 8. The CDR3 nucleotides are TGTGCCAGCAACCGACAGGGACTCACAACTAATGAAAAACTGTTTTTT. Its protein product is CASNRQGLTTNEKLFF.

This chain links TRBV7-9 with TRBJ1-2; no reliable D call. CDR1 and CDR2 from the germline V gene are SEHNR and FQNEAQ (reference sequence). Trimming removed 0 bases from V and 6 bases from J, with 11 bases in between. The CDR3 contains 14 residues. CDR3 amino acids: CASSLANRAHGYTF. DNA for the CDR3: TGTGCCAGCAGCTTAGCGAATCGGGCTCATGGCTACACCTTC. Filled out from reference TRBV7-9 and TRBJ1-2, the complete variable domain reads DTGVSQNPRHKITKRGQNVTFRCDPISEHNRLYWYRQTLGQGPEFLTYFQNEAQLEKSRLLSDRFSAERPKGSFSTLEIQRTEQGDSAMYLCASSLANRAHGYTFGSGTRLTVV.

This clone was picked up one time. This sequence joins TRBV5-6 and TRBJ2-3; 7 bases fit TRBD1. The ends lost 6 bases at V and 1 base at J; junction bases unmatched: 11. Germline CDR1 SGHDT, CDR2 YYEEEE. The length of the CDR3 is 16 residues. For the CDR3, the DNA is TGTGCCAGCACCCCCCAGCCGACAGGGCGCACAGATACGCAGTATTTT. This gives the protein CASTPQPTGRTDTQYF.

On this clone: Other DNA sequences in the same sample also yield this CDR3. The J gene is TRBJ1-2, the V gene TRBV5-4; no firm D call. The CDR3 has 14 amino acids. CDR1 is SGHNT and CDR2 is YYREEE in the germline V gene (reference sequence). Deletions cut 1 base from V and 8 bases from J, with 15 bases between. CDR3 coding DNA: TGTGCCAGCAGCTTGACTCCGGCAGGTGGCGGCTACACCTTC. It translates to CASSLTPAGGGYTF.

The chain is built from TRBV10-3 and TRBJ1-2, with no clear D. The ends were cut back, 10 bases at V and 4 bases at J, with 16 bases in the middle. The germline V gene encodes CDR1 ENHRY and CDR2 SYGVKD. The CDR3 contains 13 residues. CDR3 sequence (DNA): TGTGCCAGCAGCCAGACCCGGATCTATGGCTACACCTTC. This encodes CASSQTRIYGYTF.

A single count supports this clone. The V call is TRBV5-1, the J call TRBJ2-1; unclear D gene. Germline V gene data show CDR1 as SGHRS and CDR2 as YFSETQ. CDR3 size: 13 residues. Trimming pared 2 bases from V and 4 bases from J, leaving 7 bases between. The CDR3 DNA is TGCGCCAGCAGCTTACAAGCTTACAATGAGCAGTTCTTC. This translates into CASSLQAYNEQFF.

CDR3 sequence reads: CASSLAGFQGYEQYF. As DNA, the CDR3 is TGTGCCAGCAGCTTAGCGGGTTTTCAGGGGTACGAGCAGTACTTC. V gene TRBV7-2 combines with J gene TRBJ2-7; D might be TRBD1 (6 bases). Germline values: CDR1 SGHTA, CDR2 FQGNSA. V was clipped by 0 bases and J by 4 bases, with 13 bases between them. The CDR3 length is 15 residues. The full variable domain, in which reference TRBV7-2 and TRBJ2-7 provide the parts outside the CDR3, is GAGVSQSPSNKVTEKGKDVELRCDPISGHTALYWYRQSLGQGLEFLIYFQGNSAPDKSGLPSDRFSAERTGGSVSTLTIQRTQQEDSAVYLCASSLAGFQGYEQYFGPGTRLTVT.

V gene TRBV11-2 combines with J gene TRBJ1-1; D ambiguous. Trimming stripped 7 bases from V and 3 bases from J, with 15 bases between. CDR1 and CDR2 from the germline V gene are SGHAT and FQNNGV. The CDR3 is made up of 14 amino acids. CDR3 sequence reads: CASTPTGRDTEAFF. CDR3 in DNA: TGTGCCAGCACCCCAACGGGGAGGGACACTGAAGCTTTCTTT. The full variable domain, its missing parts supplied by reference TRBV11-2 and TRBJ1-1, is EAGVAQSPRYKIIEKRQSVAFWCNPISGHATLYWYQQILGQGPKLLIQFQNNGVVDDSQLPKDRFSAERLKGVDSTLKIQPAKLEDSAVYLCASTPTGRDTEAFFGQGTRLTVV.

The rearrangement uses TRBV4-3 and TRBJ2-7; 9 nucleotides agree with TRBD2. Per the germline V gene, CDR1 is LGHNA and CDR2 is YSLEER. V shed 0 bases and J 5 bases; nucleotides not matched to a gene: 8. The CDR3 consists of 16 residues. CDR3 nucleotides: TGCGCCAGCAGCCAAGATCTGGCGGGGGGGCGGGACGAGCAGTACTTC. Residues: CASSQDLAGGRDEQYF.

The chain recombines TRBV6-6 with TRBJ2-7; D may be TRBD1 (6 bases). CDR1 MNHNY and CDR2 SVGAGI come from the germline V gene (reference sequence). There are 15 residues in the CDR3. Trimming took 2 bases from V and 0 from J, leaving 11 bases between them. The CDR3 region is CASSYANRASYEQYF. The CDR3 nucleotides are TGTGCCAGCAGTTACGCGAACAGGGCCTCCTACGAGCAGTACTTC.

The rearrangement joins TRBV27 to TRBJ2-7; D may be TRBD1 (6 bases). The germline V and J ends were trimmed by 0 bases and 0 bases, with 12 bases remaining between them. The germline V gene has CDR1 MNHEY and CDR2 SMNVEV (reference sequence). CDR3 length: 16 amino acids. The CDR3 DNA follows: TGTGCCAGCAGTTTATCGACCGGGACACTCTCCTACGAGCAGTACTTC. Translation gives CASSLSTGTLSYEQYF.

The rearrangement links TRBV5-1 to TRBJ1-3; D is unclear. Trimming stripped 1 base from V and 3 bases from J, with 11 bases between. The CDR3 spans 15 residues. Germline CDR1 and CDR2: SGHRS and YFSETQ. The CDR3 spells CASSLSGGDGNTIYF. CDR3 nucleotide sequence: TGCGCCAGCAGCTTGTCCGGCGGGGATGGAAACACCATATATTTT.

This chain connects TRBV27 to TRBJ1-3; D call uncertain. The germline CDR1 and CDR2 sequences are MNHEY and SMNVEV (reference sequence). This CDR3 is built from 18 residues. The V end lost 2 bases, the J end lost 3 bases, and 20 bases lay between the germline ends. The CDR3 DNA is TGTGCCAGCAGTTTACGTGGTCGGGGAAGCGTCGGTGGAAACACCATATATTTT. Its protein product is CASSLRGRGSVGGNTIYF.

J is TRBJ1-1 and V is TRBV7-3; 8 nucleotides agree with TRBD1. The J segment lost 2 bases and the V segment lost 5 bases, leaving 1 base of the junction unmatched. This CDR3 has 13 amino acids. The germline V gene encodes CDR1 SGHTA and CDR2 FQGTGA. In DNA, the CDR3 is TGTGCCAGCAGCCCAGGGGGCAACACTGAAGCTTTCTTT. Translating it yields CASSPGGNTEAFF.

This rearrangement joins TRBV4-3 to TRBJ1-6, with 7 bases matching TRBD1. The V and J ends lost 0 bases and 8 bases, in that order; junction bases with no gene match: 7. The CDR3 is made up of 16 amino acids. Germline loops: CDR1 LGHNA, CDR2 YSLEER. DNA for the CDR3: TGCGCCAGCAGCCAAGATATGAGGGGACAGTATTCACCCCTCCACTTT. Residues: CASSQDMRGQYSPLHF.

The chain joins TRBV15 to TRBJ2-3; a weak D match, TRBD1 (6 bases). CDR3 length: 16 amino acids. From germline, CDR1 is LNHNV and CDR2 YYDKDF (reference sequence). V was pared by 0 bases and J by 1 base, with 11 bases between. CDR3 residues: CATSRDQRQGTDTQYF. The CDR3 DNA follows: TGTGCCACCAGCAGAGATCAGAGACAGGGCACAGATACGCAGTATTTT.

In DNA form, the CDR3 reads TGTGCCAGCAGCATTGTCGGGGGGGGCACCCAGAACACTGAAGCTTTCTTT. This sequence encodes CASSIVGGGTQNTEAFF. The chain joins TRBV28 to TRBJ1-1, with D possibly matching TRBD1 (6 bases). Trimming removed 6 bases at V and 1 base at J, with 21 bases between. The CDR3 contains 17 residues. CDR1 MDHEN and CDR2 SYDVKM come from the germline V gene.

This chain connects TRBV4-2 to TRBJ2-1, with 13 bases identical to TRBD2. The CDR3 runs to 16 residues. Germline-derived CDR1 and CDR2 are LGHNA and YNFKEQ. Trimming cost V 0 bases and J 8 bases; bases outside gene matches: 4. The CDR3 reads CASSQDGLAGVDEQFF. CDR3 nucleotides: TGTGCCAGCAGCCAAGATGGACTAGCGGGGGTTGATGAGCAGTTCTTC.

This clone was observed a single time. J is TRBJ2-7 and V is TRBV14, with D hard to call. Germline assignment: CDR1 SGHDN and CDR2 FVKESK. CDR3 size: 12 residues. Deletions cut 2 bases from V and 3 bases from J, with 5 bases between. CDR3 bases: TGTGCCAGCAGCCAAAGGAACTACGAGCAGTACTTC. It encodes CASSQRNYEQYF.